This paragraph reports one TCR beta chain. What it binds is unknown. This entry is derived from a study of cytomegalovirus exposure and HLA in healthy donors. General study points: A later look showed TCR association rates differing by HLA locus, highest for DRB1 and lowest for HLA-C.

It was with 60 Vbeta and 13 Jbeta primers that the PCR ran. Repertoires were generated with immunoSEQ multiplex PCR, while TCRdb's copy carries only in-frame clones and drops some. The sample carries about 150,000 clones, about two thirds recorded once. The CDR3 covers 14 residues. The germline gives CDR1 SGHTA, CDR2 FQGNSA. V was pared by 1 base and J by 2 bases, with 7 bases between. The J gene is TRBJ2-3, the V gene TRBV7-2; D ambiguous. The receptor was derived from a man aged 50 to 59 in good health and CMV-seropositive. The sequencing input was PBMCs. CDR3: CASSLEQPTDTQYF. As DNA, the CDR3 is TGTGCCAGCAGCTTAGAACAGCCCACAGATACGCAGTATTTT.